These 26 T cell receptor beta chains were sequenced from one sample in a study of T-cell reconstitution after alpha-beta-depleted transplantation in children. During its preparation, the TCRbeta library received unique molecular identifiers. TCRdb used MiXCR to reprocess the PCR reads, holding one entry per CDR3 protein. The sample has about 230,000 distinct CDR3 sequences; more than 10% are singletons. The source material was PBMCs from the stem cell graft donor, sampled from the stem cell graft. Receptors originate from a human donor who donated a stem cell graft to a child with acute lymphoblastic leukemia.

This clonotype was seen at least ten times. The chain uses TRBV4-2 and TRBJ2-2; either TRBD1 or TRBD2 may supply D (5 bases each). V dropped 4 bases and J dropped 0 bases, with 12 bases sitting between them. CDR1 is LGHNA, CDR2 YNFKEQ, per germline. The CDR3 spans 16 residues. Here the CDR3 DNA reads TGTGCCAGCAGCCCTGAAGGGACGGCGAACACCGGGGAGCTGTTTTTT. Amino acid sequence: CASSPEGTANTGELFF.

This clonotype occurred many times. For the CDR3, the DNA is TGTGCCAGCAGCGCCCGGAATTCACCCCTCCACTTT. Its translation is CASSARNSPLHF. The rearrangement uses TRBV9 and TRBJ1-6; D ambiguous. The germline V gene has CDR1 SGDLS and CDR2 YYNGEE. Trimming stripped 3 bases from V and 7 bases from J, with 5 bases between. The CDR3 totals 12 residues.

This clonotype was picked up a small number of times. The chain employs TRBV18 and TRBJ2-1; 13 bases map to TRBD2. The CDR3 is 17 residues long. Per the germline V gene, CDR1 is KGHSH and CDR2 is LQKENI. The V segment lost 3 bases and the J segment 8 bases; nucleotides outside the gene matches: 10. The DNA for the CDR3 is TGTGCCAGCTCACCCAGGACTAGCGGGAGCCTGGTGGATGAGCAGTTCTTC. Protein: CASSPRTSGSLVDEQFF. The variable domain in full, with the rest retrieved from reference TRBV18 and TRBJ2-1, is NAGVMQNPRHLVRRRGQEARLRCSPMKGHSHVYWYRQLPEEGLKFMVYLQKENIIDESGMPKERFSAEFPKEGPSILRIQQVVRGDSAAYFCASSPRTSGSLVDEQFFGPGTRLTVL.

This clonotype has ten or more counts. The chain employs TRBV6-5 and TRBJ2-1; 14 bases are shared with TRBD2. Germline V gene sequence: CDR1 MNHEY, CDR2 SVGAGI. Losses at the gene ends were 0 bases for V and 6 bases for J; bases not matched to a gene: 1. The CDR3 loop spans 16 amino acids. In DNA, the CDR3 is TGTGCCAGCAGTTACTCGGGACTAGCGGGAGCCAATGAGCAGTTCTTC. Translating it yields CASSYSGLAGANEQFF.

This clonotype was found many times. The V gene is TRBV27, the J gene TRBJ2-2; maybe TRBD1 (5 bases). With 6 bases removed from V and 1 base from J, the gap between germline ends came to 12 bases. The CDR3 runs 15 residues. Germline V CDR1 and CDR2: MNHEY, SMNVEV (reference sequence). The CDR3 here is CASRLGHKNTGELFF. The CDR3 DNA follows: TGTGCCAGCAGACTGGGGCATAAGAACACCGGGGAGCTGTTTTTT.

Concerning this clonotype itself: It may be a read error: a sequence one base away is much more abundant. The chain recombines TRBV9 with TRBJ2-5, with D tentatively TRBD2 (6 bases). The germline CDR1 and CDR2 sequences are SGDLS and YYNGEE. The CDR3 contains 15 residues. The CDR3 is CASTVGDGSRETQYF. CDR3 nucleotides: TGTGCCAGCACCGTAGGGGACGGGAGCCGGGAGACCCAGTACTTC. The whole variable domain, remainder taken from reference TRBV9 and TRBJ2-5, is DSGVTQTPKHLITATGQRVTLRCSPRSGDLSVYWYQQSLDQGLQFLIQYYNGEERAKGNILERFSAQQFPDLHSELNLSSLELGDSALYFCASTVGDGSRETQYFGPGTRLLVL.

This clonotype was recorded many times. J is TRBJ2-2 and V is TRBV28; D is unresolved. This CDR3 has 13 residues. Germline lookup yields CDR1 MDHEN and CDR2 SYDVKM. Between the trimmed V and J ends, which lost 3 bases and 5 bases, there was a span of 7 bases. The CDR3 coding sequence is TGTGCCAGCAGTTTCCTTTCGACCGGGGAGCTGTTTTTT. Translated, it gives CASSFLSTGELFF.

This clonotype has at least ten counts. V is TRBV10-3 and J is TRBJ2-4; D gene unclear. The CDR3 contains 12 residues. The V end was cut by 0 bases, the J end by 10 bases, with 7 bases between. Germline CDR1 ENHRY, CDR2 SYGVKD. In DNA, the CDR3 is TGTGCCATCAGTGAGTCGAGTAGAATTCAGTACTTC. Its protein product is CAISESSRIQYF.

This clonotype was seen a few times. The V gene is TRBV7-8, the J gene TRBJ2-7, with 9 bases identical to TRBD2. This CDR3 spans 16 amino acids. J was trimmed by 4 bases and V by 9 bases; bases with no gene match: 16. In germline, CDR1 is SGHVS, CDR2 FQNEAQ. CDR3 in DNA: TGTGCCAGTCGACAAGCGGGGGGCATACCGTCGTACGAGCAGTACTTC. It codes for CASRQAGGIPSYEQYF.

The chain recombines TRBV20-1 with TRBJ1-5; D perhaps matches TRBD1 (6 bases). V lost 2 bases to trimming and J lost 2 bases, with 13 bases between them. The CDR3 totals 15 residues. In germline, CDR1 is DFQATT, CDR2 SNEGSKA (reference sequence). The CDR3 coding sequence is TGCAGTGCTAGAAAACCGGGGGCGGGCAATCAGCCCCAGCATTTT. Protein: CSARKPGAGNQPQHF.

This clonotype occurred many times. The V call is TRBV7-9, the J call TRBJ2-1; 9 nucleotides line up with TRBD1. The CDR3 has 15 residues. The V segment lost 3 bases and the J segment 4 bases; nucleotides outside the gene matches: 4. Germline CDR1 reads SEHNR; CDR2 reads FQNEAQ (reference sequence). CDR3 in amino acids: CASSFSGTGYNEQFF. The DNA of the CDR3 is TGTGCCAGCAGCTTTTCCGGGACAGGGTACAATGAGCAGTTCTTC.

This clonotype was recorded many times. The V gene is TRBV4-2, the J gene TRBJ1-5; D is perhaps TRBD1 (6 bases). Germline lookup yields CDR1 LGHNA and CDR2 YNFKEQ. The CDR3 spans 15 residues. Trimming left V 4 bases short and J 4 bases short, with 14 bases between. CDR3 DNA sequence: TGTGCCAGCAGCCTGGAGAGGGGGGGTAATCAGCCCCAGCATTTT. Its translation: CASSLERGGNQPQHF.

The chain links TRBV18 to TRBJ2-3; no firm D call. V lost 0 bases to trimming and J lost 2 bases, with 6 bases between them. In germline, CDR1 is KGHSH, CDR2 LQKENI. The CDR3 has 14 amino acids. The CDR3: CASSPPRDTDTQYF. CDR3 DNA: TGTGCCAGCTCACCACCGAGAGACACAGATACGCAGTATTTT.

In its sample, this clonotype was seen many times. The V call is TRBV5-5, the J call TRBJ1-1; 7 nucleotides match TRBD1. Germline V gene sequence: CDR1 SGHKS, CDR2 YYEKEE (reference sequence). With V trimmed by 2 bases and J by 10 bases, 8 bases remained unmatched. The CDR3 runs to 13 residues. The CDR3 is CASSFDREVRAFF. CDR3 bases: TGTGCCAGCAGCTTCGACAGGGAGGTCAGAGCTTTCTTT.

V gene TRBV27 combines with J gene TRBJ2-2, with D unresolved. Germline CDR1 and CDR2: MNHEY and SMNVEV (reference sequence). This CDR3 is 11 amino acids long. Trimming shortened V by 8 bases and J by 6 bases, and 7 bases separated the two germline ends. The CDR3, as DNA: TGTGCCAGCTTTGCTCCCGGGGAGCTGTTTTTT. Its translation is CASFAPGELFF.

This clonotype was seen ten or more times. The chain couples TRBV9 to TRBJ2-3, with D unresolved. Germline lookup yields CDR1 SGDLS and CDR2 YYNGEE. This CDR3 is built from 13 residues. The V end was cut by 0 bases, the J end by 3 bases, with 5 bases between. CDR3 DNA: TGTGCCAGCAGCGTAGCTGGAACAGATACGCAGTATTTT. This gives the protein CASSVAGTDTQYF.

This clonotype came up once. The genes are TRBV19 and TRBJ2-3, with TRBD2 matching over 8 bases. Germline CDR1 reads LNHDA; CDR2 reads SQIVND (reference sequence). V trimming: 3 bases; J trimming: 4 bases; junction bases outside the gene matches: 9. The CDR3 spans 16 residues. The CDR3 sequence: CASSIGLAPGADTQYF. Written as DNA, the CDR3 is TGTGCCAGTAGTATCGGACTAGCCCCAGGCGCAGATACGCAGTATTTT.

This clonotype was counted at least ten times. The J gene is TRBJ2-1, the V gene TRBV9; D possibly uses TRBD1 or TRBD2 (6 bases each). CDR3 length: 17 amino acids. V gave up 6 bases and J gave up 7 bases, with 26 bases separating them. The V gene's germline CDR1 is SGDLS and CDR2 YYNGEE. CDR3 sequence: CASTHRMGGEGRNEQFF. CDR3 nucleotides: TGTGCCAGCACCCACCGCATGGGGGGCGAAGGTAGGAATGAGCAGTTCTTC.

This clonotype was recorded at least ten times. The rearrangement joins TRBV4-3 to TRBJ1-2; D is uncertain. Trimming stripped 0 bases from V and 7 bases from J, with 15 bases between. Per the germline V gene, CDR1 is LGHNA and CDR2 is YSLEER. The CDR3 covers 15 residues. The CDR3 sequence is CASSQEDVSRGGYTF. The CDR3 DNA reads as TGCGCCAGCAGCCAAGAGGATGTCTCCAGAGGTGGCTACACCTTC.

The sample holds many counts of this clonotype. CDR3 loop: CASGTPRQPQHF. The CDR3 nucleotides are TGTGCCAGCGGAACCCCACGCCAGCCCCAGCATTTT. The chain combines TRBV6-2 or TRBV6-3 with TRBJ1-5; D not certain. There are 12 residues in the CDR3. V shed 8 bases and J shed 7 bases, with 12 bases lying between them. Germline V gene lookup returns CDR1 MNHEY and CDR2 SVGEGT.

The chain joins TRBV29-1 to TRBJ2-2; possible D gene TRBD1, 6 bases. Germline loops: CDR1 SQVTM, CDR2 ANQGSEA. The CDR3 extends over 13 amino acids. The germline V and J ends were trimmed by 4 bases and 7 bases, with 13 bases remaining between them. As DNA, the CDR3 is TGCAGCGTTGTACTGGGGGCGGACGGGGAGCTGTTTTTT. It yields the protein CSVVLGADGELFF.

There are many counts of this clonotype. This rearrangement joins TRBV20-1 to TRBJ1-1, with 12 bases identical to TRBD1. The CDR3 sequence is 17 residues long. V trimming: 6 bases; J trimming: 0 bases; junction bases outside the gene matches: 11. Germline loops: CDR1 DFQATT, CDR2 SNEGSKA (reference sequence). CDR3 in DNA: TGCAGTGCCAGGGACAGGGGGCTACCACATATGAACACTGAAGCTTTCTTT. Its translation is CSARDRGLPHMNTEAFF.

The chain combines TRBV4-3 with TRBJ1-5, with no clear D. The V and J ends lost 0 bases and 5 bases respectively, with 14 bases between them. The CDR3 is 16 amino acids. CDR1 is LGHNA and CDR2 is YSLEER in the germline V gene. The CDR3 reads CASSQDLGASDQPQHF. The DNA for the CDR3 is TGCGCCAGCAGCCAAGATTTAGGCGCGTCGGATCAGCCCCAGCATTTT.

Many counts were recorded for this clonotype. The chain uses TRBV11-1 and TRBJ2-5; TRBD1 is a possible D gene (8 bases). V was cut by 5 bases and J by 2 bases, with 27 bases left in between. Germline-derived CDR1 and CDR2 are SGHAT and FQDESV (reference sequence). The CDR3 contains 19 residues. The CDR3 nucleotides are TGTGCCAGCAGCCCCGGACAGGGAGGGTTTTTTAGGCTGCAAGAGACCCAGTACTTC. Translation gives CASSPGQGGFFRLQETQYF.

This clonotype was counted many times. This chain links TRBV12-3 or TRBV12-4 with TRBJ2-7; D ambiguous. The V and J ends lost 7 bases and 1 base respectively, with 17 bases between them. The CDR3 contains 15 residues. The CDR3 region has the DNA TGTGCCAGCACCTCGGATCGGGTGAGGTCCTACGAGCAGTACTTC. This translates into CASTSDRVRSYEQYF.

This clonotype was counted many times. This chain joins TRBV4-3 and TRBJ1-1, with D uncertain. The germline V gene encodes CDR1 LGHNA and CDR2 YSLEER. V was cut by 1 base and J by 0 bases, with 12 bases left in between. This CDR3 is built from 16 residues. CDR3 DNA sequence: TGCGCCAGCAGCCAAGCGTCGTGGAGGGTGAACACTGAAGCTTTCTTT. Its translation: CASSQASWRVNTEAFF.